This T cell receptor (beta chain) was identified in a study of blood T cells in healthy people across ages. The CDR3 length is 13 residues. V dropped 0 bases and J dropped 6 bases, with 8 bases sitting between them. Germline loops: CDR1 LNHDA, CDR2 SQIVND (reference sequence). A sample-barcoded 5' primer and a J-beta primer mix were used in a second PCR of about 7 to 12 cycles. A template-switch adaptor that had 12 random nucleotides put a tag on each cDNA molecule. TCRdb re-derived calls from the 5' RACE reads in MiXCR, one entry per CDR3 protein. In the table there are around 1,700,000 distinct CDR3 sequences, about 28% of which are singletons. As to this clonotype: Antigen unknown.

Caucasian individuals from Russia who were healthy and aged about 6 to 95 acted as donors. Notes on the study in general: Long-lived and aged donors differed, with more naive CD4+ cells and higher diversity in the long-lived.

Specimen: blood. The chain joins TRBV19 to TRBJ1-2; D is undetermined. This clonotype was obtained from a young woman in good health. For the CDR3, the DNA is TGTGCCAGTAGTATAGATCCGGGGAATGGCTACACCTTC. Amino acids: CASSIDPGNGYTF.